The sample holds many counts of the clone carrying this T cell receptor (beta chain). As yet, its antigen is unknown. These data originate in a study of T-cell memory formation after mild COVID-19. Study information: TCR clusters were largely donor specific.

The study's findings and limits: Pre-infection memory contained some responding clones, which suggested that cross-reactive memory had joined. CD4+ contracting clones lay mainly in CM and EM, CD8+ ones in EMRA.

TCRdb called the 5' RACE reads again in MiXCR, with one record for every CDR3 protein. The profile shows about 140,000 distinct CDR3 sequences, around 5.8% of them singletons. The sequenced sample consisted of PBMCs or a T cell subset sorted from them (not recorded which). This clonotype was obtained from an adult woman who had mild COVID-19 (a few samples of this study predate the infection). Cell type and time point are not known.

The CDR3 spells CASSPGTGKDRNQPQHF. The CDR3, as DNA: TGTGCCAGCAGCCCTGGGACAGGGAAGGATCGCAATCAGCCCCAGCATTTT. This rearrangement joins TRBV7-8 to TRBJ1-5; 9 bases align to TRBD1. V shed 5 bases and J 2 bases; nucleotides not matched to a gene: 10. There are 17 residues in the CDR3. CDR1 SGHVS and CDR2 FQNEAQ come from the germline V gene. Full variable domain (missing parts from reference TRBV7-8 and TRBJ1-5): GAGVSQSPRYKVAKRGQDVALRCDPISGHVSLFWYQQALGQGPEFLTYFQNEAQLDKSGLPSDRFFAERPEGSVSTLKIQRTQQEDSAVYLCASSPGTGKDRNQPQHFGDGTRLSIL.